Listed here are 3 T cell receptor beta chains from one sample, sequenced in a study of cytomegalovirus exposure and HLA in healthy donors. The primer mix had 60 Vbeta and 13 Jbeta primers. The data were produced by immunoSEQ multiplex PCR, yet TCRdb's version contains in-frame clones alone and is incomplete. The table has approximately 130,000 clones, 75% to 90% seen once. The specimen sequenced was PBMCs. The receptors come from a man aged 35 to 55 in good health and CMV-seronegative.

The CDR3 bases are TGTGCCAGCAGCTTGGGGGAGGCGCCCTCTGGAAACACCATATATTTT. It is translated as CASSLGEAPSGNTIYF. The chain is built from TRBV5-8 and TRBJ1-3, with unresolved D. CDR1 SGHTS and CDR2 YDEGEE come from the germline V gene. Trimming took 0 bases from V and 0 from J, leaving 10 bases between them. The CDR3 extends over 16 amino acids.

In DNA, the CDR3 is TGTGCCAGCAGCCAGGGCGGAACAGGGCGGGCTTTCTTT. Amino acids: CASSQGGTGRAFF. This chain links TRBV6-5 with TRBJ1-1; perhaps TRBD1 as D (6 bases). The V end was cut by 6 bases, the J end by 11 bases, with 19 bases between. The CDR3 covers 13 residues. CDR1 is MNHEY and CDR2 is SVGAGI in the germline V gene.

The chain has TRBV15 and TRBJ1-4; D perhaps matches TRBD1 (6 bases). V dropped 0 bases and J dropped 8 bases, with 16 bases sitting between them. The CDR3 is made up of 16 amino acids. Germline values: CDR1 LNHNV, CDR2 YYDKDF (reference sequence). CDR3 residues: CATSRDLGGANEKLFF. CDR3 nucleotide sequence: TGTGCCACCAGCAGAGATCTGGGGGGGGCAAACGAAAAACTGTTTTTT. The full variable domain, rest sourced from reference TRBV15 and TRBJ1-4, is DAMVIQNPRYQVTQFGKPVTLSCSQTLNHNVMYWYQQKSSQAPKLLFHYYDKDFNNEADTPDNFQSRRPNTSFCFLDIRSPGLGDTAMYLCATSRDLGGANEKLFFGSGTQLSVL.